This T cell receptor beta chain appears in the sequencing data of a study of blood T cell repertoires in COVID-19. For the study at large: The samples span acute and convalescent COVID-19 from the United States, Italy and Spain. T cells, B-cell-depleted T cells, or PBMCs provided the cDNA or gDNA that served as material.

Per the original methods: Cell counts per sample came from amplifying reference gene primers. Clones were read by immunoSEQ multiplex PCR, and TCRdb kept only the in-frame ones, dropping some. That table gives V, J and clone size, and the DNA gave D and trimming. The sample contains 84,000 or so clones, approximately 78% of which appear only once. Sequencing was performed on peripheral blood. The clonotype comes from a human donor in a cohort sampled during active COVID-19.

The CDR3: CASSISNRFWGYTF. The CDR3 bases are TGCGCCAGCAGCATATCCAACAGATTCTGGGGCTACACCTTC. The chain recombines TRBV5-1 with TRBJ1-2; no clear D. CDR3 length: 14 amino acids. The germline gives CDR1 SGHRS, CDR2 YFSETQ. Trimming left V 4 bases short and J 8 bases short, with 18 bases between.